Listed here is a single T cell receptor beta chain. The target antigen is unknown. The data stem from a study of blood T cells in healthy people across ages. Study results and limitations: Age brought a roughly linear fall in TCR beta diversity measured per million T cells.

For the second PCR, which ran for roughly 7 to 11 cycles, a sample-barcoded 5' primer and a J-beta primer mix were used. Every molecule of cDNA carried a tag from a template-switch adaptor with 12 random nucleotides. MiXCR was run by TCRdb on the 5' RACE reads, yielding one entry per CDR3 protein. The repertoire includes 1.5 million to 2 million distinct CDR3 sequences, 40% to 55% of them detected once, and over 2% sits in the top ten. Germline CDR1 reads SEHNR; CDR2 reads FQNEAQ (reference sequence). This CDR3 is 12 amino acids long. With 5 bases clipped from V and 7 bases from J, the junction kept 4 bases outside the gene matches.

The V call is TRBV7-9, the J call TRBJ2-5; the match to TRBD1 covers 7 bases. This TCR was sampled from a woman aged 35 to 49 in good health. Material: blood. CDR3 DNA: TGTGCCAGCAGCGAGGGGGCTGTGACCCAGTACTTC. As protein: CASSEGAVTQYF.